The 15 T cell receptor beta chains in this list originate from one sample, sequenced in a study of T cells in Graves' hyperthyroidism and ophthalmopathy. Amplification targeted TCR beta CDR3 regions from RNA transcripts. Using the HTBI primer set, a first-round RT-PCR was run on the TCR CDR3. From the multiplex PCR reads, TCRdb called clonotypes with MiXCR, one entry per CDR3 protein. This sample yields about 320,000 distinct CDR3 sequences, of which approximately 15% are seen a single time; 33% belongs to the top ten. The material sequenced was blood. The receptors stem from a man aged 30 to 39 with Graves' hyperthyroidism.

This clonotype was seen more than once but under ten times. The V gene is TRBV5-4, the J gene TRBJ2-1, with TRBD1 matching over 11 bases. With 3 bases clipped from V and 7 bases from J, the junction kept 6 bases outside the gene matches. Germline assignment: CDR1 SGHNT and CDR2 YYREEE (reference sequence). CDR3 length equals 15 residues. For the CDR3, the DNA is TGTGCCAGCAGCTCGGACAGGGGGCTTCGGAATGAGCAGTTCTTC. Residues: CASSSDRGLRNEQFF.

This clonotype was detected many times. V gene TRBV28 combines with J gene TRBJ2-7; the D call may be TRBD1 or TRBD2 (5 bases each). Trimming took off 3 bases at V and 4 bases at J, with 16 bases between the two ends. Germline V gene sequence: CDR1 MDHEN, CDR2 SYDVKM. The length of the CDR3 is 15 residues. Written as DNA, the CDR3 is TGTGCCAGCAGTTTTCCGGGGCAGCCCCCGTACGAGCAGTACTTC. Translated: CASSFPGQPPYEQYF.

Comment on this clonotype: A much bigger clone sits one base away, suggesting this may be a read error. The rearrangement uses TRBV2 and TRBJ1-6, with D hard to call. Germline V gives CDR1 SNHLY, CDR2 FYNNEI. The CDR3 runs to 13 residues. The ends were cut back, 6 bases at V and 0 bases at J, with 3 bases in the middle. The CDR3 spells CASSNSYNSPLHF. DNA for the CDR3: TGTGCCAGCAGCAACTCCTATAATTCACCCCTCCACTTT.

This clonotype was seen many times. The rearrangement joins TRBV12-3 or TRBV12-4 to TRBJ2-5; a weak D match, TRBD1 (7 bases). Trimming shortened V by 1 base and J by 2 bases, and 14 bases separated the two germline ends. This CDR3 comprises 16 residues. As DNA, the CDR3 is TGTGCCAGCAGTTTAGTTGCGGGACAGCATCAAGAGACCCAGTACTTC. This sequence encodes CASSLVAGQHQETQYF.

This clonotype was counted between two and nine times. The chain employs TRBV28 and TRBJ2-2, with 12 bases matching TRBD2. The CDR3 runs 19 residues. From germline, CDR1 is MDHEN and CDR2 SYDVKM. Unmatched junction bases numbered 11, after V lost 4 bases and J lost 2 bases. The CDR3 reads CASSYSSTSGSPNTGELFF. The CDR3 DNA follows: TGTGCCAGCAGTTACTCCTCGACTAGCGGGAGCCCAAACACCGGGGAGCTGTTTTTT.

This rearrangement joins TRBV6-2 or TRBV6-3 to TRBJ2-7; 11 bases map to TRBD1. CDR1 and CDR2 from the germline V gene are MNHEY and SVGEGT. This CDR3 region has 15 residues. J lost 3 bases, V lost 5 bases, and 6 bases had no gene match. The CDR3 loop reads CASSMGTGGIYEQYF. Here the CDR3 DNA reads TGTGCCAGCAGTATGGGGACAGGGGGTATCTACGAGCAGTACTTC.

Many counts were recorded for this clonotype. CDR3 region: CASRPRRWNTEAFF. The DNA of the CDR3 is TGTGCCAGCAGACCGAGACGTTGGAACACTGAAGCTTTCTTT. The chain is built from TRBV11-3 and TRBJ1-1; no firm D call. Germline V gene data show CDR1 as SGHNT and CDR2 as YENEEA. CDR3 length equals 14 residues. Trimming pared 6 bases from V and 1 base from J, leaving 12 bases between.

This clonotype was seen ten or more times. V and J are TRBV28 and TRBJ2-1; 10 positions match TRBD2. Germline V gene data show CDR1 as MDHEN and CDR2 as SYDVKM. The CDR3 contains 16 residues. The V gene end was trimmed by 6 bases and the J gene end by 0 bases; junction bases not matched to a gene: 5. The CDR3 here is CASSGLAAISYNEQFF. The CDR3 nucleotides read TGTGCCAGCAGCGGACTAGCGGCAATCTCCTACAATGAGCAGTTCTTC.

This clonotype has only a few counts. This chain uses TRBV20-1 with TRBJ2-1, with 7 bases identical to TRBD2. V lost 6 bases, J lost 9 bases, and 2 bases stayed unmatched. This CDR3 comprises 10 residues. CDR1 and CDR2 from the germline V gene are DFQATT and SNEGSKA (reference sequence). Here the CDR3 DNA reads TGCAGTGCCCAGCGGGGTGAGCAGTTCTTC. Protein: CSAQRGEQFF.

The table lists this clonotype with many counts. The rearrangement joins TRBV2 to TRBJ1-3; D not resolved. CDR3 size: 11 residues. V dropped 6 bases and J dropped 5 bases, with 5 bases sitting between them. Germline V gene data show CDR1 as SNHLY and CDR2 as FYNNEI. Here the CDR3 DNA reads TGTGCCAGCAGCATAAGAAACACCATATATTTT. It yields the protein CASSIRNTIYF.

Ten or more counts support this clonotype. The chain carries TRBV10-1 and TRBJ2-1; D unresolved. CDR1 WNHNN and CDR2 SYGVQD come from the germline V gene (reference sequence). V lost 3 bases, J lost 7 bases, and 10 bases lay in between. CDR3 length: 13 residues. The CDR3 bases are TGCGCCAGCAGTGAAAATTGGTTAAATGAGCAGTTCTTC. This sequence encodes CASSENWLNEQFF.

In the case of this clonotype: Likely a read error: the CDR3 ends without its conserved phenylalanine or tryptophan. The CDR3 loop is CASSQGTSDYNEQFL. For the CDR3, the DNA is TGTGCCAGCAGCCAAGGGACTAGCGACTACAATGAGCAGTTCCTC. This chain uses TRBV3-1 with TRBJ2-1, with 9 bases fitting TRBD2. Trimming cost V 1 base and J 3 bases; bases outside gene matches: 1. There are 15 residues in the CDR3. Germline CDR1 reads LGHDT; CDR2 reads YNNKEL (reference sequence).

This clonotype was counted a few times. The chain links TRBV28 to TRBJ2-1, with a weak D call TRBD1 (6 bases). The CDR3 consists of 14 residues. Germline V lookup: CDR1 MDHEN, CDR2 SYDVKM. The germline V and J ends were trimmed by 6 bases and 5 bases, with 14 bases remaining between them. Here the CDR3 reads CASSSADRHNEQFF. The CDR3 region has the DNA TGTGCCAGCAGCTCCGCTGACAGGCACAATGAGCAGTTCTTC.

This clonotype was seen more than once but under ten times. This chain uses TRBV5-1 with TRBJ1-2, with D hard to call. Germline assignment: CDR1 SGHRS and CDR2 YFSETQ. Trimming pared 3 bases from V and 3 bases from J, leaving 9 bases between. CDR3 size: 13 residues. CDR3 sequence (DNA): TGCGCCAGCAGCTCGGACGTCGACTATGGCTACACCTTC. It encodes CASSSDVDYGYTF.

The gene calls are TRBV6-2 or TRBV6-3 and TRBJ2-5; 8 bases match TRBD2. V was clipped by 6 bases and J by 5 bases; unmatched bases: 8. The CDR3 length is 14 residues. Germline values: CDR1 MNHEY, CDR2 SVGEGT. The DNA for the CDR3 is TGTGCCAGCAGCCCCAGCGGGAGTAGCGAGACCCAGTACTTC. Residues: CASSPSGSSETQYF.